Included here is one T cell receptor (beta chain) sequence, with context. The data stem from a study of blood T cell repertoires in COVID-19. Study-level background: The study drew acute and convalescent COVID-19 samples from the United States, Italy and Spain. Sources were T cells, B-cell-depleted T cells, or PBMCs; the material itself was cDNA or gDNA.

Source study methods: For nucleated cells, counts were estimated from reference gene primer amplification. TCRdb keeps only in-frame clones here, not all; method: immunoSEQ multiplex PCR. From that table come the V and J calls and clone size; the DNA was used to work out D and trimming. The data show more than 150,000 clones, with around 80% seen just once and 13% to 15% held by the top ten. This clonotype originated in a young man with active or convalescent COVID-19. Specimen: peripheral blood.

CDR3 sequence: CASSLGPDSYNEQFF. In DNA, the CDR3 is TGTGCCAGCAGTTTAGGTCCCGACAGCTACAATGAGCAGTTCTTC. The chain recombines TRBV27 with TRBJ2-1; possible D gene TRBD1, 5 bases. The CDR3 contains 15 residues. V lost 2 bases, J lost 3 bases, and 11 bases lay in between. In germline, CDR1 is MNHEY, CDR2 SMNVEV (reference sequence).